These 21 T cell receptor beta chains came from one sample sequenced in a study of early T cells in non-severe SARS-CoV-2 infection. TCRdb analysed the 5' RACE reads with MiXCR anew, one entry per CDR3 protein. The sample has about 29,000 distinct CDR3 sequences, about 5% seen once. The sequencing sample was made of whole blood. The receptors derive from an adult who was a healthcare worker with PCR-confirmed SARS-CoV-2 infection or an uninfected control (not recorded which).

Many counts were recorded for this clonotype. The chain recombines TRBV6-1 with TRBJ2-7; weak D call: TRBD1 (5 bases). This CDR3 has 12 amino acids. The germline V gene has CDR1 MNHNS and CDR2 SASEGT. V lost 7 bases, J lost 5 bases, and 12 bases lay in between. For the CDR3, the DNA is TGTGCCAGCATCAGGGTAGGGGACGAGCAGTACTTC. It yields the protein CASIRVGDEQYF.

In this sample, this clonotype turned up many times. The gene calls are TRBV29-1 and TRBJ2-1; 12 bases map to TRBD2. Trimming took 5 bases from V and 3 from J; bases not matched to a gene: 2. Germline V gene data show CDR1 as SQVTM and CDR2 as ANQGSEA. The CDR3 length is 14 residues. CDR3 nucleotides: TGCAGCGTTAAGGGACTAGCGGGCTACAATGAGCAGTTCTTC. Its translation: CSVKGLAGYNEQFF.

This clonotype was recorded at least ten times. The V and J genes are TRBV20-1 and TRBJ2-7; 9 nucleotides agree with TRBD1. V was clipped by 5 bases and J by 5 bases; unmatched bases: 7. The germline gives CDR1 DFQATT, CDR2 SNEGSKA (reference sequence). The CDR3 contains 13 residues. CDR3 amino acids: CSASGQGPHEQYF. The DNA for the CDR3 is TGCAGTGCTTCGGGACAGGGTCCCCACGAGCAGTACTTC.

This clonotype has a count of ten or more. The gene calls are TRBV20-1 and TRBJ1-3; D not certain. V was cut by 0 bases and J by 6 bases, with 15 bases left in between. The CDR3 contains 15 residues. Germline CDR1 DFQATT, CDR2 SNEGSKA (reference sequence). CDR3: CSARDLEGNENTIYF. DNA for the CDR3: TGCAGTGCTAGAGATCTAGAAGGGAATGAAAACACCATATATTTT.

This clonotype was found many times. V gene TRBV27 combines with J gene TRBJ2-7; 15 bases are shared with TRBD2. CDR3 length equals 17 residues. Unmatched junction bases numbered 3, after V lost 2 bases and J lost 1 base. Germline V CDR1 and CDR2: MNHEY, SMNVEV (reference sequence). The CDR3 DNA reads TGTGCCAGCAGTTTACTGGGACTAGCGGGAGGATCCTACGAGCAGTACTTC. Amino acid sequence: CASSLLGLAGGSYEQYF.

The chain employs TRBV29-1 and TRBJ2-6; D might be TRBD1 (6 bases). V was pared by 4 bases and J by 1 base, with 11 bases between. The germline CDR1 and CDR2 sequences are SQVTM and ANQGSEA. This CDR3 has 15 residues. The CDR3 nucleotides read TGCAGCGTTGGGACAGTTACGTCTGGGGCCAACGTCCTGACTTTC. This codes for CSVGTVTSGANVLTF.

This clonotype was found many times. V is TRBV20-1 and J is TRBJ1-2; maybe TRBD1 (6 bases). The CDR3 extends over 13 amino acids. CDR1 and CDR2 (germline): DFQATT, SNEGSKA (reference sequence). The V end was cut by 6 bases, the J end by 3 bases, with 14 bases between. DNA for the CDR3: TGCAGTGCACCCCGAGGGGGGGACTATGGCTACACCTTC. Amino acids: CSAPRGGDYGYTF.

This clonotype was recorded at least ten times. This sequence joins TRBV29-1 and TRBJ2-2; a weak D match, TRBD1 (5 bases). The CDR3 covers 12 residues. V dropped 8 bases and J dropped 0 bases, with 7 bases sitting between them. Germline V gene sequence: CDR1 SQVTM, CDR2 ANQGSEA. CDR3 nucleotide sequence: TGCAGCTCGACAGCGAACACCGGGGAGCTGTTTTTT. Translated, it gives CSSTANTGELFF.

The table lists this clonotype with many counts. CDR3 DNA sequence: TGCAGCGTTGCCCAACTAGCGGGGGCCTCCACAGATACGCAGTATTTT. Its translation is CSVAQLAGASTDTQYF. This chain uses TRBV29-1 with TRBJ2-3; TRBD2 agrees at 11 bases. This CDR3 comprises 16 residues. Trimming removed 4 bases from V and 2 bases from J; junction bases left unmatched: 8. Germline lookup yields CDR1 SQVTM and CDR2 ANQGSEA.

The chain is built from TRBV9 and TRBJ2-2; the D is unclear. The CDR3 is 13 amino acids. Germline values: CDR1 SGDLS, CDR2 YYNGEE. V dropped 4 bases and J dropped 6 bases, with 10 bases sitting between them. This CDR3 is CASSPRAPGELFF. CDR3 sequence (DNA): TGTGCCAGCAGCCCCAGAGCCCCCGGGGAGCTGTTTTTT.

This clonotype was counted many times. The V gene is TRBV27, the J gene TRBJ1-5; 7 nucleotides agree with TRBD1. V shed 6 bases, J shed 5 bases, and the junction held 10 bases outside the gene matches. The CDR3 contains 15 residues. Germline V gives CDR1 MNHEY, CDR2 SMNVEV (reference sequence). DNA for the CDR3: TGTGCCAGCAGGCTTACAGGGGTCGTCGATCAGCCCCAGCATTTT. As protein: CASRLTGVVDQPQHF.

The table lists this clonotype with many counts. The chain has TRBV11-2 and TRBJ2-5, with D possibly being TRBD1 (5 bases). There are 15 residues in the CDR3. Germline CDR1 reads SGHAT; CDR2 reads FQNNGV. Trimming stripped 1 base from V and 0 bases from J, with 9 bases between. In DNA form, the CDR3 reads TGTGCCAGCAGCTTAGGAGACAGAGACCAAGAGACCCAGTACTTC. This sequence encodes CASSLGDRDQETQYF.

The chain employs TRBV7-9 and TRBJ2-7, with TRBD2 matching over 8 bases. Per germline, CDR1 SEHNR and CDR2 FQNEAQ (reference sequence). This CDR3 comprises 13 residues. With V trimmed by 4 bases and J by 6 bases, 5 bases remained unmatched. In nucleotides, the CDR3 is TGTGCCAGCAGCTACCAGACTAGCGTCGAGCAGTACTTC. Its translation: CASSYQTSVEQYF.

As for this clonotype: It may be a read error: a sequence one base away is much more abundant. The CDR3 ends on some other residue instead of the conserved phenylalanine or tryptophan, so this is likely a read error. The rearrangement links TRBV7-2 to TRBJ1-1; D not certain. The ends were cut back, 4 bases at V and 1 base at J, with 13 bases in the middle. CDR3 length: 15 amino acids. Germline V gene data show CDR1 as SGHTA and CDR2 as FQGNSA. CDR3 amino acids: CASSSQVISNTEAFS. The CDR3 DNA reads as TGTGCCAGCAGCTCCCAGGTGATATCGAACACTGAAGCTTTCTCT.

The table lists this clonotype with many counts. The rearrangement links TRBV7-9 to TRBJ2-7; D is unclear. Germline CDR1 and CDR2: SEHNR and FQNEAQ (reference sequence). V was pared by 5 bases and J by 6 bases, with 26 bases between. CDR3 length: 17 amino acids. CDR3: CASSRSPGRTNPAEQYF. CDR3 DNA: TGTGCCAGCAGCCGGAGCCCGGGCCGCACCAACCCCGCCGAGCAGTACTTC.

This clonotype was detected ten times or more. J is TRBJ1-1 and V is TRBV14; maybe TRBD1 (6 bases). Trimming took 5 bases from V and 8 from J, leaving 15 bases between them. CDR3 size: 13 residues. Germline CDR1 and CDR2: SGHDN and FVKESK. The chain's CDR3 is CASSTTGTKEAFF. CDR3 nucleotide sequence: TGTGCCAGCAGCACTACCGGGACAAAGGAAGCTTTCTTT.

This clonotype was found a few times. The CDR3 nucleotides are TGCGCCAGCAGCCAATTTCGAACTAGCGGGTACGAGCAGTACTTC. Encoded protein: CASSQFRTSGYEQYF. This rearrangement joins TRBV4-3 to TRBJ2-7, with 9 nucleotides matching TRBD2. The J segment lost 4 bases and the V segment lost 2 bases, leaving 6 bases of the junction unmatched. Germline V gene sequence: CDR1 LGHNA, CDR2 YSLEER. This CDR3 region has 15 residues.

This clonotype was recorded many times. The V gene is TRBV6-6, the J gene TRBJ2-7; unclear D gene. CDR3 length: 12 amino acids. V lost 7 bases, J lost 6 bases, and 13 bases lay in between. Germline assignment: CDR1 MNHNY and CDR2 SVGAGI (reference sequence). CDR3 sequence (DNA): TGTGCCAGCACCGCGCCTGGGCGCGAGCAGTACTTC. Its protein product is CASTAPGREQYF.

The V call is TRBV28, the J call TRBJ2-4; D remains ambiguous. This CDR3 has 15 amino acids. Germline CDR1 is MDHEN and CDR2 is SYDVKM. Deletions cut 3 bases from V and 2 bases from J, with 11 bases between. DNA for the CDR3: TGTGCCAGCAGTTTTACGACACTCTCCAAAAACATTCAGTACTTC. Translation: CASSFTTLSKNIQYF.

Many counts were recorded for this clonotype. The chain couples TRBV28 to TRBJ2-1; 9 bases map to TRBD1. V was pared by 4 bases and J by 1 base, with 14 bases of the junction left unmatched. Looked up from germline, CDR1 is MDHEN and CDR2 is SYDVKM. This CDR3 comprises 19 residues. In DNA form, the CDR3 reads TGTGCCAGCAGTTCCGGGACAGGGACATTTCCAGGGTCCTACAATGAGCAGTTCTTC. Translating it yields CASSSGTGTFPGSYNEQFF.

The chain employs TRBV20-1 and TRBJ1-1, with TRBD1 identical over 7 bases. Unmatched junction bases numbered 6, after V lost 0 bases and J lost 5 bases. The germline CDR1 and CDR2 sequences are DFQATT and SNEGSKA (reference sequence). CDR3 length equals 14 residues. CDR3 nucleotide sequence: TGCAGTGCTAGAGACAGGGGGAGATTAACTGAAGCTTTCTTT. Residues: CSARDRGRLTEAFF.